The clone carrying this TCR beta chain was detected a few times. Both 60 Vbeta primers and 13 Jbeta primers went into the PCR. The method was immunoSEQ multiplex PCR; TCRdb's version includes in-frame clones alone and lacks a portion of them. This table has fewer than 200,000 clones, approximately 72% appearing once. The data derive from a study of cytomegalovirus exposure and HLA in healthy donors. The CDR3 contains 16 residues. The germline V gene has CDR1 MNHNY and CDR2 SVGAGI (reference sequence). Trimming took 6 bases from V and 3 from J; bases not matched to a gene: 6. The TCR comes from a man aged 50 to 60 in good health and CMV-seronegative. The chain is built from TRBV6-6 and TRBJ1-5; 12 nucleotides match TRBD1. Sequencing used PBMCs. CDR3 nucleotides: TGTGCCAGCAGGCAGGGACAGGGGGCAGTCAATCAGCCCCAGCATTTT. It encodes CASRQGQGAVNQPQHF.